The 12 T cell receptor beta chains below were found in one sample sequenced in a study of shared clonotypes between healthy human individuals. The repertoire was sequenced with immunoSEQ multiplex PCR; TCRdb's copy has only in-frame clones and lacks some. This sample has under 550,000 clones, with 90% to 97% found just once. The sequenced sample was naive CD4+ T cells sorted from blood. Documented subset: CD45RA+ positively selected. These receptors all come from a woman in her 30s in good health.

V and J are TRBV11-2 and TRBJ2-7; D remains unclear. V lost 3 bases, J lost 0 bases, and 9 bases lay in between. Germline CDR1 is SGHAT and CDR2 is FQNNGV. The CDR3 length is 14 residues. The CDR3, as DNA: TGTGCCAGCAGCTTCGACCGGCGCTCCTACGAGCAGTACTTC. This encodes CASSFDRRSYEQYF.

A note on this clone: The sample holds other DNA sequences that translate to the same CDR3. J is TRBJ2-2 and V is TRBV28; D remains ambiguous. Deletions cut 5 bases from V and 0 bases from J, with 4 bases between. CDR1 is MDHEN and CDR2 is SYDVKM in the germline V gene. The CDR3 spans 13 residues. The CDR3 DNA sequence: TGTGCCAGCAGTCCGACGAACACCGGGGAGCTGTTTTTT. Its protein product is CASSPTNTGELFF.

The CDR3 sequence is CATSRDRIGLGLRNEQFF. The CDR3 DNA reads as TGTGCCACCAGCAGAGATAGAATAGGACTAGGGCTAAGGAATGAGCAGTTCTTC. The gene calls are TRBV15 and TRBJ2-1, with TRBD2 identical over 7 bases. The J segment lost 7 bases and the V segment lost 0 bases, leaving 15 bases of the junction unmatched. Germline V gene sequence: CDR1 LNHNV, CDR2 YYDKDF (reference sequence). The CDR3 contains 18 residues. Combining the CDR3 with reference TRBV15 and TRBJ2-1 gives the whole variable domain DAMVIQNPRYQVTQFGKPVTLSCSQTLNHNVMYWYQQKSSQAPKLLFHYYDKDFNNEADTPDNFQSRRPNTSFCFLDIRSPGLGDTAMYLCATSRDRIGLGLRNEQFFGPGTRLTVL.

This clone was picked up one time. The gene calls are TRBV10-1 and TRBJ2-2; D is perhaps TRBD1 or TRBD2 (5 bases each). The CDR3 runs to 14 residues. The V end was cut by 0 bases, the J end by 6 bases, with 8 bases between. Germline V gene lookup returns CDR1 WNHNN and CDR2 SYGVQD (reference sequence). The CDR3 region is CASSESRGPGELFF. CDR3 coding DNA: TGCGCCAGCAGTGAGTCTCGGGGACCCGGGGAGCTGTTTTTT.

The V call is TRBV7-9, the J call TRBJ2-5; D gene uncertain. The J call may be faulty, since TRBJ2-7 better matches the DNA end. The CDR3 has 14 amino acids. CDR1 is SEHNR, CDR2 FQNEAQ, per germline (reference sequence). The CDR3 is CASSRRTETYEQYF. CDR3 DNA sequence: TGTGCCAGCAGCCGCCGGACCGAGACCTACGAGCAGTACTTC.

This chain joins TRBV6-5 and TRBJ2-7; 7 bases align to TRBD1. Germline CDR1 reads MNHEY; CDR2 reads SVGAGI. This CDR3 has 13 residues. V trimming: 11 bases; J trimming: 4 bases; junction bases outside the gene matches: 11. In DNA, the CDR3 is TGTGCCGCCGCGCGGTACAGGGGATACGAGCAGTACTTC. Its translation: CAAARYRGYEQYF.

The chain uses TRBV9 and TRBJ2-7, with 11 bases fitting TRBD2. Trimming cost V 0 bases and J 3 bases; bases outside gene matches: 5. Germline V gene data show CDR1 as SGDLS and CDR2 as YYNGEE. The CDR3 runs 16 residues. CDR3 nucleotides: TGTGCCAGCAGCGTAGGGGGACTAGCGGAATTCTACGAGCAGTACTTC. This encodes CASSVGGLAEFYEQYF.

The CDR3 spells CASSYSSGSGNNEQFF. The DNA of the CDR3 is TGTGCCAGCAGTTACAGTAGCGGGAGTGGAAACAATGAGCAGTTCTTC. This sequence joins TRBV6-5 and TRBJ2-1; the match to TRBD2 covers 9 bases. With V trimmed by 2 bases and J by 5 bases, 7 bases remained unmatched. The CDR3 extends over 16 amino acids. Germline V CDR1 and CDR2: MNHEY, SVGAGI.

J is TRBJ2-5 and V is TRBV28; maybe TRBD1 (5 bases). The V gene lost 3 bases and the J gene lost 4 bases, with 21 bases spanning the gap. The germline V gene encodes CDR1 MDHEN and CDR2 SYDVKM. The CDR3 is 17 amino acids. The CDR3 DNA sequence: TGTGCCAGCAGTTTGCCCGCCAGGGTGATCATAGGAGAGACCCAGTACTTC. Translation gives CASSLPARVIIGETQYF.

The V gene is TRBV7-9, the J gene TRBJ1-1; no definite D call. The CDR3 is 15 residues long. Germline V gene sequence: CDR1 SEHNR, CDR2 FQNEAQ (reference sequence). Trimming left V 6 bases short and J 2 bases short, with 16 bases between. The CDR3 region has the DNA TGTGCCAGCAGTAAAATGGGATCTTCTAACACTGAAGCTTTCTTT. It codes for CASSKMGSSNTEAFF.

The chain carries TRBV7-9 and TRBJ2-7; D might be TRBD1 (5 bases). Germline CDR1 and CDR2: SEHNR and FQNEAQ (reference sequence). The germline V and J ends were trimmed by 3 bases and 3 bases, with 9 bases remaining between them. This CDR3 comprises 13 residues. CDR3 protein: CASSFQGSYEQYF. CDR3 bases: TGTGCCAGCAGCTTCCAGGGTAGCTACGAGCAGTACTTC.

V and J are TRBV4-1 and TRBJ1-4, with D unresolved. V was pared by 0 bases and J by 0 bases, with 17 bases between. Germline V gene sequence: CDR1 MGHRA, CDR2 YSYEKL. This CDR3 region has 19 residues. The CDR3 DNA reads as TGCGCCAGCAGCCAAGATCTAGTGGGCAGAGAAGCAACTAATGAAAAACTGTTTTTT. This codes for CASSQDLVGREATNEKLFF.